This T cell receptor (beta chain) was obtained from a study of metastatic and nonmetastatic thyroid tumors. Study-level information: From malignant and benign thyroid patients, repertoires in blood and in tumor or nodule tissue were compared. Points from the study as a whole: Relative to benign nodules, malignant thyroid tumors were reportedly characterized by significantly elevated TCR beta diversity in blood and tumor.

No treatment of any kind had been given to any patient before thyroid surgery. With respect to this clone: Its target is not known.

Original analysis: Construction of a distant-metastasis classifier for papillary thyroid cancer relied on CDR3 differences across clinicopathological groups. TCRdb re-called the PCR reads with MiXCR. For this entry, the V and J calls and clone size follow TCRdb and not the study's own pipeline. The sample yields 15,000 to 20,000 clones, approximately 30% seen once. Sequencing was performed on tumor tissue. The TCR was taken from a male donor with papillary thyroid cancer or a benign thyroid nodule (not recorded which). Some clones in this sample may be carry-over from other donors' samples.

CDR3 sequence: CASSEKTGATGELFF. CDR3 coding DNA: TGTGCCAGCAGCGAAAAGACAGGGGCAACCGGGGAGCTGTTTTTT. The chain couples TRBV9 to TRBJ2-2; 8 positions match TRBD1. The CDR3 runs to 15 residues. Looked up from germline, CDR1 is SGDLS and CDR2 is YYNGEE. V gave up 3 bases and J gave up 5 bases; unmatched junction bases: 6.